One sample yielded the 23 T cell receptor beta chains listed below, sequenced in a study of blood T cell repertoires in COVID-19. Assay used: immunoSEQ multiplex PCR; TCRdb lists only in-frame clones, some missing. The data show 150,000 to 200,000 clones, roughly four fifths seen once. What was sequenced was peripheral blood. These TCRs come from a man aged 25-45 years with active or convalescent COVID-19.

The rearrangement uses TRBV7-2 and TRBJ2-3, with 7 bases lining up with TRBD2. In germline, CDR1 is SGHTA, CDR2 FQGNSA. V was clipped by 4 bases and J by 2 bases; unmatched bases: 6. This CDR3 spans 15 amino acids. The chain's CDR3 is CASSSGTIFTDTQYF. Here the CDR3 DNA reads TGTGCCAGCAGCTCAGGGACTATCTTCACAGATACGCAGTATTTT.

The genes are TRBV6-5 and TRBJ1-1, with D possibly TRBD1 on 6 matching bases. Per germline, CDR1 MNHEY and CDR2 SVGAGI. V was pared by 8 bases and J by 8 bases, with 12 bases between. This CDR3 spans 11 amino acids. This CDR3 is CASERGFEAFF. The CDR3 DNA follows: TGTGCCAGCGAAAGGGGGTTCGAAGCTTTCTTT.

The rearrangement links TRBV5-4 to TRBJ1-2; 10 bases match TRBD1. This CDR3 contains 14 residues. Germline assignment: CDR1 SGHNT and CDR2 YYREEE (reference sequence). After removal of 4 bases from V and 3 bases from J, the junction contained 3 bases not matched to a gene. CDR3: CASSVDRGHYGYTF. CDR3 nucleotide sequence: TGTGCCAGCAGCGTAGACAGGGGGCACTATGGCTACACCTTC.

The genes are TRBV5-6 and TRBJ1-6; the D gene is possibly TRBD1 (6 bases). V lost 6 bases, J lost 1 base, and 11 bases lay in between. CDR1 SGHDT and CDR2 YYEEEE come from the germline V gene. This CDR3 has 15 residues. The DNA for the CDR3 is TGTGCCAGCATGGCAGGGGAATCCTATAATTCACCCCTCCACTTT. Protein sequence: CASMAGESYNSPLHF.

The rearrangement links TRBV14 to TRBJ1-2, with D perhaps matching TRBD1 (6 bases). This CDR3 spans 12 amino acids. The germline gives CDR1 SGHDN, CDR2 FVKESK. V lost 4 bases and J lost 5, with 8 bases in between. The CDR3 region has the DNA TGTGCCAGCAGCCCGACAGGTTATGGCTACACCTTC. The encoded protein is CASSPTGYGYTF.

This clone has just a few counts. The CDR3 protein is CAISERAGPNTGELFF. The CDR3 coding sequence is TGTGCCATCAGTGAGCGAGCGGGACCGAACACCGGGGAGCTGTTTTTT. The chain carries TRBV10-3 and TRBJ2-2, with 7 bases aligning to TRBD2. The CDR3 is made up of 16 amino acids. From germline, CDR1 is ENHRY and CDR2 SYGVKD. V lost 2 bases to trimming and J lost 0 bases; unmatched junction nucleotides: 3.

This chain links TRBV2 with TRBJ2-2; 12 positions agree with TRBD1. The trim removed 6 bases at V and 6 bases at J, leaving 5 bases unmatched. CDR3 length: 15 residues. CDR1 is SNHLY, CDR2 FYNNEI, per germline. CDR3 in amino acids: CASSGTGGAPGELFF. In nucleotides, the CDR3 is TGTGCCAGCAGCGGGACAGGGGGCGCCCCCGGGGAGCTGTTTTTT.

This clone showed up just a few times. In the same sample, other DNA sequences code for this CDR3. The V and J genes are TRBV5-6 and TRBJ2-3, with D hard to call. V was shortened by 0 bases and J by 6 bases, with 5 bases between the two germline ends. Germline lookup yields CDR1 SGHDT and CDR2 YYEEEE. The CDR3 is made up of 12 amino acids. CDR3 in DNA: TGTGCCAGCAGCTTGGGAGTGGATACGCAGTATTTT. Translated: CASSLGVDTQYF.

The V call is TRBV6-5, the J call TRBJ1-1; no clear D. Germline CDR1 is MNHEY and CDR2 is SVGAGI. Deletions cut 2 bases from V and 0 bases from J, with 7 bases between. The CDR3 is 14 residues long. As DNA, the CDR3 is TGTGCCAGCAGTTACGAGCTAATGAACACTGAAGCTTTCTTT. The encoded protein is CASSYELMNTEAFF.

This chain links TRBV3-1 (or the pseudogene TRBV3-2) with TRBJ2-3; D not certain. V gave up 4 bases and J gave up 3 bases, with 8 bases separating them. Germline CDR1 is LGHDT and CDR2 is YNNKEL (reference sequence). This CDR3 is built from 13 residues. The CDR3 loop is CASSLVRTDTQYF. CDR3 DNA sequence: TGTGCCAGCAGCCTTGTGAGGACAGATACGCAGTATTTT.

V is TRBV12-3 or TRBV12-4 and J is TRBJ1-1; 7 bases align to TRBD1. The V gene end was trimmed by 6 bases and the J gene end by 4 bases; junction bases not matched to a gene: 5. The CDR3 has 13 amino acids. The CDR3 DNA reads TGTGCCAGCAGCAATGACAGGGCCACTGAAGCTTTCTTT. Amino acid sequence: CASSNDRATEAFF.

The chain employs TRBV19 and TRBJ1-5; D is uncertain. V lost 5 bases and J 3 bases, leaving 11 bases between the germline ends. The CDR3 consists of 14 residues. CDR1 is LNHDA and CDR2 is SQIVND in the germline V gene (reference sequence). CDR3 coding DNA: TGTGCCAGTAGTCTTCGGGAGAACAATCAGCCCCAGCATTTT. This sequence encodes CASSLRENNQPQHF.

The chain carries TRBV19 and TRBJ1-1; TRBD1 agrees at 10 bases. The CDR3 extends over 16 amino acids. The junction had 10 bases not matched to a gene; V was cut back by 4 bases and J by 5 bases. The germline CDR1 and CDR2 sequences are LNHDA and SQIVND (reference sequence). DNA for the CDR3: TGTGCCAGTAGTACCGCGACAGGGGGCGTGGGGACTGAAGCTTTCTTT. This gives the protein CASSTATGGVGTEAFF.

There are a few counts of this clone. The chain links TRBV7-9 to TRBJ1-2; no definite D call. Germline values: CDR1 SEHNR, CDR2 FQNEAQ (reference sequence). With 5 bases removed from V and 0 bases from J, the gap between germline ends came to 7 bases. The CDR3 totals 13 residues. The CDR3 nucleotides are TGTGCCAGCAGCCCTGACACTAACTATGGCTACACCTTC. This sequence encodes CASSPDTNYGYTF.

The rearrangement links TRBV14 to TRBJ2-1, with 12 bases identical to TRBD2. Per germline, CDR1 SGHDN and CDR2 FVKESK. Unmatched junction bases numbered 6, after V lost 4 bases and J lost 5 bases. CDR3 length: 16 amino acids. Here the CDR3 reads CASSLRTSGTNNEQFF. The DNA for the CDR3 is TGTGCCAGCAGCCTAAGGACTAGCGGGACCAACAATGAGCAGTTCTTC.

This chain uses TRBV27 with TRBJ2-7; D is perhaps TRBD1 (6 bases). The CDR3 spans 13 residues. Deletions cut 4 bases from V and 3 bases from J, with 10 bases between. The germline gives CDR1 MNHEY, CDR2 SMNVEV (reference sequence). In nucleotides, the CDR3 is TGTGCCAGCAGTTCAACAGGGCTCTACGAGCAGTACTTC. Translating it yields CASSSTGLYEQYF.

The V and J genes are TRBV3-1 (or the pseudogene TRBV3-2) and TRBJ1-4; 9 bases fit TRBD1. V shed 1 base, J shed 6 bases, and the junction held 9 bases outside the gene matches. Per the germline V gene, CDR1 is LGHDT and CDR2 is YNNKEL (reference sequence). CDR3 length: 17 amino acids. CDR3 region: CASSQVSGRQGDEKLFF. The DNA of the CDR3 is TGTGCCAGCAGCCAAGTCTCAGGCAGACAGGGGGATGAAAAACTGTTTTTT.

CDR3 amino acids: CASRGLAEGLYEQYF. The DNA for the CDR3 is TGTGCCAGCAGGGGACTAGCGGAGGGACTCTACGAGCAGTACTTC. V and J are TRBV28 and TRBJ2-7; 11 positions agree with TRBD2. V was clipped by 6 bases and J by 3 bases; unmatched bases: 7. The CDR3 loop spans 15 amino acids. Looked up from germline, CDR1 is MDHEN and CDR2 is SYDVKM.

The chain joins TRBV15 to TRBJ1-6; D call uncertain. The length of the CDR3 is 17 residues. Per germline, CDR1 LNHNV and CDR2 YYDKDF (reference sequence). The V end was cut by 5 bases, the J end by 8 bases, with 22 bases between. In DNA form, the CDR3 reads TGTGCCACCAGCGGCCGATGGACTTACTCCGGGGATTCACCCCTCCACTTT. Encoded protein: CATSGRWTYSGDSPLHF.

This sequence joins TRBV5-1 and TRBJ2-5; 7 positions match TRBD1. Germline-derived CDR1 and CDR2 are SGHRS and YFSETQ. CDR3 size: 15 residues. V gave up 0 bases and J gave up 1 base; unmatched junction bases: 3. CDR3: CASSLVTGAQETQYF. The CDR3 DNA reads TGCGCCAGCAGCTTGGTTACAGGGGCCCAAGAGACCCAGTACTTC.

The chain recombines TRBV6-5 with TRBJ2-2; D may be TRBD2 (5 bases). The CDR3 loop spans 16 amino acids. Trimming cost V 2 bases and J 0 bases, with 10 bases left between them. The V gene's germline CDR1 is MNHEY and CDR2 SVGAGI. The CDR3: CASSYIRSANTGELFF. CDR3 bases: TGTGCCAGCAGTTACATTCGTAGCGCGAACACCGGGGAGCTGTTTTTT.

The chain employs TRBV11-3 and TRBJ2-2; D may be TRBD1 (5 bases). Between the trimmed V and J ends, which lost 0 bases and 0 bases, there was a span of 14 bases. Per the germline V gene, CDR1 is SGHNT and CDR2 is YENEEA. There are 18 residues in the CDR3. The CDR3, as DNA: TGTGCCAGCAGCTTAGATCATGGGGCCCTCGCGAACACCGGGGAGCTGTTTTTT. Protein sequence: CASSLDHGALANTGELFF. Looking up the rest from reference TRBV11-3 and TRBJ2-2 gives the full variable domain: EAGVVQSPRYKIIEKKQPVAFWCNPISGHNTLYWYLQNLGQGPELLIRYENEEAVDDSQLPKDRFSAERLKGVDSTLKIQPAELGDSAVYLCASSLDHGALANTGELFFGEGSRLTVL.

The chain combines TRBV28 with TRBJ2-4; D remains ambiguous. Germline V CDR1 and CDR2: MDHEN, SYDVKM. V dropped 11 bases and J dropped 2 bases, with 13 bases sitting between them. The CDR3 covers 13 residues. This chain's CDR3 is CAGAADPKNIQYF. CDR3 DNA sequence: TGTGCCGGAGCCGCAGATCCCAAAAACATTCAGTACTTC.